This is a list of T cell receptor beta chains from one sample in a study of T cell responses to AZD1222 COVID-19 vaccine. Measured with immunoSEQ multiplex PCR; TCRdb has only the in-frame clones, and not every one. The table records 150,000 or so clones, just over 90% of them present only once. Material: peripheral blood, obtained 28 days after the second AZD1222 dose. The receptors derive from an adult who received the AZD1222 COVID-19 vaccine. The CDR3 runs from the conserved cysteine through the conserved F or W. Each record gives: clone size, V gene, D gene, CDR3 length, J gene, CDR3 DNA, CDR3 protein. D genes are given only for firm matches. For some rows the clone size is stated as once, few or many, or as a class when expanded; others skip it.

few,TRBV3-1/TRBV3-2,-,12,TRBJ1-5,TGTGCCAGCAGCCACGGAGATCAGCCCCAGCATTTT,CASSHGDQPQHF
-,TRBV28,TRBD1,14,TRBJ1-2,TGTGCCAGCAGTTCCGGGACAGACACCTATGGCTACACCTTC,CASSSGTDTYGYTF
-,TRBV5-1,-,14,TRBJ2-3,TGCGCCAGCAGCTTGTTTCAGGAGCGCAATACGCAGTATTTT,CASSLFQERNTQYF
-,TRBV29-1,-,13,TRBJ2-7,TGCAGCGTTTCCACAGGAAGTTCCTACGAGCAGTACTTC,CSVSTGSSYEQYF
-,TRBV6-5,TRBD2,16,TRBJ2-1,TGTGCCAGCAGTTACTCTACTAGCGGCAGGCACAATGAGCAGTTCTTC,CASSYSTSGRHNEQFF
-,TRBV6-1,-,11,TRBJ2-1,TGTGCCAGCAGTGAATGGGTGGAGCAGTTCTTC,CASSEWVEQFF
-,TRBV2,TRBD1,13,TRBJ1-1,TGTGCCAGCAAAATCGGACAGGGGATTGAAGCTTTCTTT,CASKIGQGIEAFF
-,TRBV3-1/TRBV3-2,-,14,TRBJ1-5,TGTGCCAGCAGCCAAGCCCGACAAGGTCAGCCCCAGCATTTT,CASSQARQGQPQHF
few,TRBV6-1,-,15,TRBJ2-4,TGTGCCAGCAGTGAAAGTGGGTCTGACAAAAACATTCAGTACTTC,CASSESGSDKNIQYF
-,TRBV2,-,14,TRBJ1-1,TGTGCCAGCAGGATGGACGGATCGAACACTGAAGCTTTCTTT,CASRMDGSNTEAFF
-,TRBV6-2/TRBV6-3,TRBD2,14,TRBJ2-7,TGTGCCAGCAGTGTGGGACTAGCGGGAGTCGAGCAGTACTTC,CASSVGLAGVEQYF
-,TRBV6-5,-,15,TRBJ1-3,TGTGCCAGCAGTTACGTGAAGGGAGCTGGAAACACCATATATTTT,CASSYVKGAGNTIYF
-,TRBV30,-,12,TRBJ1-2,TGTGCCTGGAGTGCTGGGGTGGGAGGCTACACCTTC,CAWSAGVGGYTF
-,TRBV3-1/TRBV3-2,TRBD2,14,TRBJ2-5,TGTGCCAGCAGCCGGCGGGAGTATGTAAAGACCCAGTACTTC,CASSRREYVKTQYF
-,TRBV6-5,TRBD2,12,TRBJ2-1,TGTGCCAGCAGTCGGGAGGGCAATGAGCAGTTCTTC,CASSREGNEQFF
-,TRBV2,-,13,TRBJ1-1,TGTGCCAGCAGATTCTCAGTGAACACTGAAGCTTTCTTT,CASRFSVNTEAFF
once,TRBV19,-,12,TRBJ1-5,TGTGCCAGCGCAAACCACAATCAGCCCCAGCATTTT,CASANHNQPQHF
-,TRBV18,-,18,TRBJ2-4,TGTGCCAGCTCACCAATCCCAGGGGGAGCGGAGGGCAAAAACATTCAGTACTTC,CASSPIPGGAEGKNIQYF
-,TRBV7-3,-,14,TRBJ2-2,TGTGCCAGCAGCTCGTCTACGGAGGCCGGGGAGCTGTTTTTT,CASSSSTEAGELFF
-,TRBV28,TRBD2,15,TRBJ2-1,TGTGCCAGCAGAGCACTAGCGCAAAACTACAATGAGCAGTTCTTC,CASRALAQNYNEQFF
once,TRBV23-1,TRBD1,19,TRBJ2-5,TGCGCCAGCAGGCAAGCCCCAATTCGGACAGGGGGCTTCCCGGAGACCCAGTACTTC,CASRQAPIRTGGFPETQYF
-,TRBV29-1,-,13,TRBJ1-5,TGCAGCGTTCAGACAGGCCCCGCTCAGCCCCAGCATTTT,CSVQTGPAQPQHF
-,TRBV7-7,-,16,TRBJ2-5,TGTGCTAGCAGCCTCAGGGATAATGGAGCACAAGAGACCCAGTACTTC,CASSLRDNGAQETQYF
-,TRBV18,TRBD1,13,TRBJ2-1,TGTGCCGGTAGGACAGGGGTCTACAATGAGCAGTTCTTC,CAGRTGVYNEQFF
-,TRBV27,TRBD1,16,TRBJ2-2,TGTGCCAGCAGTTTTCGGACAGGGGGTGGCACCGGGGAGCTGTTTTTT,CASSFRTGGGTGELFF
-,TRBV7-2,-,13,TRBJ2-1,TGTGCCAGCAGCCTAGGACTTGCCAATGAGCAGTTCTTC,CASSLGLANEQFF